This T cell receptor beta chain was identified during a study of cytomegalovirus exposure and HLA in healthy donors. The CDR3 is 16 amino acids. Deletions cut 2 bases from V and 8 bases from J, with 16 bases between. The germline V gene has CDR1 MNHEY and CDR2 SMNVEV (reference sequence). The PCR was carried out with 60 Vbeta primers and 13 Jbeta primers. The method was immunoSEQ multiplex PCR; TCRdb's version includes in-frame clones alone and lacks a portion of them. The sample records 110,000 or so clones, approximately 80% being singletons. The clonotype originates from a woman aged 40 to 50 in good health and CMV-seropositive. The V gene is TRBV27, the J gene TRBJ1-6; possibly TRBD1 for D (5 bases). Sequencing was carried out using PBMCs. DNA for the CDR3: TGTGCCAGCAGTTTAACGGGTGCAGGGTTGTATTCACCCCTCCACTTT. Protein product: CASSLTGAGLYSPLHF.